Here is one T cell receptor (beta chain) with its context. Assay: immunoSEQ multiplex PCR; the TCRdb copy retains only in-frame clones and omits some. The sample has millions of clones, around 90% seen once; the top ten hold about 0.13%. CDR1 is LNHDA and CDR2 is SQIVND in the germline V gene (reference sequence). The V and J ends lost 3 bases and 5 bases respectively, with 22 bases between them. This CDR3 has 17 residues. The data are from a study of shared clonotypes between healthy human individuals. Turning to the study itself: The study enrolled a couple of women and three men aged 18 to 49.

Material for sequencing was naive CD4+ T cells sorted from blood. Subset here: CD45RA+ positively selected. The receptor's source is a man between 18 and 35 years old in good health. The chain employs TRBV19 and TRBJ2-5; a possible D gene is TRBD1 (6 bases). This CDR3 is CASSIRIADRVPETQYF. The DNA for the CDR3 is TGTGCCAGTAGTATTAGGATTGCGGACAGAGTCCCGGAGACCCAGTACTTC.